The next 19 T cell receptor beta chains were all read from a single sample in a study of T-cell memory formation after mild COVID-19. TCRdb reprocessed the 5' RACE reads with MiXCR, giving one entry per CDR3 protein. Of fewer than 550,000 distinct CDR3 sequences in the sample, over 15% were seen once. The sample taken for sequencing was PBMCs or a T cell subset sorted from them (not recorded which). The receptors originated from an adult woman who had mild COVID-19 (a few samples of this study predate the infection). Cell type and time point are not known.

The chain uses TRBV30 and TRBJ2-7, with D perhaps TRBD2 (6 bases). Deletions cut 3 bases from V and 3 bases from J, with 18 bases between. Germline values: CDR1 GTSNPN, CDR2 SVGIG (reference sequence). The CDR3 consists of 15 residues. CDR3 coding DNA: TGTGCCTGGAGCAATATCCGGGACTCCAACTACGAGCAGTACTTC. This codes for CAWSNIRDSNYEQYF.

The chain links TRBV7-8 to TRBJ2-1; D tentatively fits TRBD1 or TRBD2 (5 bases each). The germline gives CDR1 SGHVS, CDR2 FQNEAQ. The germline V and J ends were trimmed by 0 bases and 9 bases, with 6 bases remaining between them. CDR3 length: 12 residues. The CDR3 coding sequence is TGTGCCAGCAGCTTAGCCGGGACTGAGCAGTTCTTC. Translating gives CASSLAGTEQFF.

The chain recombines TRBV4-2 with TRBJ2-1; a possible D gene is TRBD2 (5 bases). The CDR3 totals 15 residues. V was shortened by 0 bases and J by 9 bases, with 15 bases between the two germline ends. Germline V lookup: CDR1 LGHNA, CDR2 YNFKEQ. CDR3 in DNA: TGTGCCAGCAGCCAAGAGTTGGACTCGAGGGTTGAGCAGTTCTTC. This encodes CASSQELDSRVEQFF.

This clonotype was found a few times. CDR3 residues: CASSLGGQLQETQYF. The CDR3 DNA sequence: TGTGCCAGCAGCTTAGGCGGACAGCTCCAAGAGACCCAGTACTTC. The rearrangement uses TRBV7-8 and TRBJ2-5, with D maybe TRBD1 (6 bases). V lost 1 base and J lost 1, with 10 bases in between. CDR1 and CDR2 from the germline V gene are SGHVS and FQNEAQ. The CDR3 is 15 residues long.

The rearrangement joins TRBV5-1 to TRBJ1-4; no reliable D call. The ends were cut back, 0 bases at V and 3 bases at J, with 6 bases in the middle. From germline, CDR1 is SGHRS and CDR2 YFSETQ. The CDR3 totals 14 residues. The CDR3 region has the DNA TGCGCCAGCAGCTTGGGGGAGGCTAATGAAAAACTGTTTTTT. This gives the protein CASSLGEANEKLFF. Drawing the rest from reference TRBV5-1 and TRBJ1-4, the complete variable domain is KAGVTQTPRYLIKTRGQQVTLSCSPISGHRSVSWYQQTPGQGLQFLFEYFSETQRNKGNFPGRFSGRQFSNSRSEMNVSTLELGDSALYLCASSLGEANEKLFFGSGTQLSVL.

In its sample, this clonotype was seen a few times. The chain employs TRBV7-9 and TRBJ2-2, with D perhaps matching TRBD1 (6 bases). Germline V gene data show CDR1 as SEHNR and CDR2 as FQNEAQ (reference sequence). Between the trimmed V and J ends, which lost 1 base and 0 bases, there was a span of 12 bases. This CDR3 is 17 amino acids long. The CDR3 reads CASSLGKRTANTGELFF. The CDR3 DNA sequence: TGTGCCAGCAGCTTAGGGAAAAGGACAGCGAACACCGGGGAGCTGTTTTTT.

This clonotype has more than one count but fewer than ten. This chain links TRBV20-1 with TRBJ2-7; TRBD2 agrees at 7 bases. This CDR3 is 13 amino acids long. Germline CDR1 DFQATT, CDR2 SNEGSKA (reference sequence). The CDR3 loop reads CRGRGRGPYEQYF. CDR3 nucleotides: TGCAGGGGGAGGGGCCGAGGGCCCTACGAGCAGTACTTC.

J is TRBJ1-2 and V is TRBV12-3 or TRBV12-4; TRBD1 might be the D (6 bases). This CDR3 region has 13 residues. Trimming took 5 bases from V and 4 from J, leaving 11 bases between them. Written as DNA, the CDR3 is TGTGCCAGCAGTCAAGGGGGGCCCTATGGCTACACCTTC. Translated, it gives CASSQGGPYGYTF.

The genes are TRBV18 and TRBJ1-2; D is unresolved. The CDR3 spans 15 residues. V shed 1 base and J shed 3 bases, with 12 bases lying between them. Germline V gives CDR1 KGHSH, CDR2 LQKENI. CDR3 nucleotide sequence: TGTGCCAGCTCACCACGCTCGGGCCTTGACTATGGCTACACCTTC. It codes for CASSPRSGLDYGYTF.

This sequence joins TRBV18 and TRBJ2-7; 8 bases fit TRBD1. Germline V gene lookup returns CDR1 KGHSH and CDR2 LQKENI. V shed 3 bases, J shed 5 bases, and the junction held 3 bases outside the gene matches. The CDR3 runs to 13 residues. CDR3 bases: TGTGCCAGCTCACCGGACAGGGACGACGAGCAGTACTTC. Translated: CASSPDRDDEQYF.

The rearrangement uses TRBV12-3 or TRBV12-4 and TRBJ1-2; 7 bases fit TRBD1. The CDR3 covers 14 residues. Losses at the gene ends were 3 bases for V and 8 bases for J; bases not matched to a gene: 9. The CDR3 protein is CASSFAGGREGYTF. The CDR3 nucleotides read TGTGCCAGCAGTTTCGCAGGGGGTCGGGAGGGCTACACCTTC.

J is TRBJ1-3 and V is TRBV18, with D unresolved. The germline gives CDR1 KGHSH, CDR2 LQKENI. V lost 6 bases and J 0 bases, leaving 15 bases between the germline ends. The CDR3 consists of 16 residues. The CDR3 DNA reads TGTGCCAGCTCGATTGGAGGGTCTAACTCTGGAAACACCATATATTTT. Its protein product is CASSIGGSNSGNTIYF.

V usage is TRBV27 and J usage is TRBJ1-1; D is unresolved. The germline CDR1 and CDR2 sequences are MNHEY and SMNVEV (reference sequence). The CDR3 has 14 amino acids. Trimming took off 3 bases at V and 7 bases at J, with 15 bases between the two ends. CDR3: CASSFSRIDGEAFF. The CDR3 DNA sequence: TGTGCCAGCAGTTTCTCCAGGATTGACGGTGAAGCTTTCTTT.

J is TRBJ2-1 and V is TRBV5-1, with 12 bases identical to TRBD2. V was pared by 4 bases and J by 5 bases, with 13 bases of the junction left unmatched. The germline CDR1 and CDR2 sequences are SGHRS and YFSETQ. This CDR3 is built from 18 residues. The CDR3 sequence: CASSISLAGGYVNNEQFF. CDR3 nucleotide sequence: TGCGCCAGCAGCATCAGTCTAGCGGGAGGGTACGTAAACAATGAGCAGTTCTTC.

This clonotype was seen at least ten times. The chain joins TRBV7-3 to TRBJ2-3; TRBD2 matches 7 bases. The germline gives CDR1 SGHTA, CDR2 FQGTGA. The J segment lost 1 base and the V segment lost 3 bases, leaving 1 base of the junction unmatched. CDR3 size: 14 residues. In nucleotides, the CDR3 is TGTGCCAGCAGCTTCAGCGGGGGCACAGATACGCAGTATTTT. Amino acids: CASSFSGGTDTQYF.

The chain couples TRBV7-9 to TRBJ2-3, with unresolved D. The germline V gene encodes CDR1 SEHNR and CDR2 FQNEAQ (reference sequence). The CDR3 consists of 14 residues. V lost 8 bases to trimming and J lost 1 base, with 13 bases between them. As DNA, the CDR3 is TGTGCCAGCTCATTCCCCAGAGGCACAGATACGCAGTATTTT. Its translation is CASSFPRGTDTQYF.

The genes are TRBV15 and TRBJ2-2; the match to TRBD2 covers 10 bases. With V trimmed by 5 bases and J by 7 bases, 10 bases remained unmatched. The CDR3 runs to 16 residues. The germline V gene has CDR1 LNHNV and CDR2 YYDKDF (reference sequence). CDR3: CATSVPSGGIFGELFF. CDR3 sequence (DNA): TGTGCCACCAGCGTCCCTAGCGGGGGAATATTCGGGGAGCTGTTTTTT.

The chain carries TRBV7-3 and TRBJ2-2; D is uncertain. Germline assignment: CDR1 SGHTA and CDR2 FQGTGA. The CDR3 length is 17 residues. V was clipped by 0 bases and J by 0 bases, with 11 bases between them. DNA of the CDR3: TGTGCCAGCAGCTTAACAACGGGCAGCTCGAACACCGGGGAGCTGTTTTTT. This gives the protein CASSLTTGSSNTGELFF. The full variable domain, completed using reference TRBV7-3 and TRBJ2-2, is GAGVSQTPSNKVTEKGKYVELRCDPISGHTALYWYRQSLGQGPEFLIYFQGTGAADDSGLPNDRFFAVRPEGSVSTLKIQRTERGDSAVYLCASSLTTGSSNTGELFFGEGSRLTVL.

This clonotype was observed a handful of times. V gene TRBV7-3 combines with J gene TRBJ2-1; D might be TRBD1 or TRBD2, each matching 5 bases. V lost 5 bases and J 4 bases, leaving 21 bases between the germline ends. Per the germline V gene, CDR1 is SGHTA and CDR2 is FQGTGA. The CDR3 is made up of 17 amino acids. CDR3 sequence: CASSVQVEGPVYNEQFF. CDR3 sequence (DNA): TGTGCCAGCAGCGTACAGGTTGAGGGCCCGGTTTACAATGAGCAGTTCTTC.